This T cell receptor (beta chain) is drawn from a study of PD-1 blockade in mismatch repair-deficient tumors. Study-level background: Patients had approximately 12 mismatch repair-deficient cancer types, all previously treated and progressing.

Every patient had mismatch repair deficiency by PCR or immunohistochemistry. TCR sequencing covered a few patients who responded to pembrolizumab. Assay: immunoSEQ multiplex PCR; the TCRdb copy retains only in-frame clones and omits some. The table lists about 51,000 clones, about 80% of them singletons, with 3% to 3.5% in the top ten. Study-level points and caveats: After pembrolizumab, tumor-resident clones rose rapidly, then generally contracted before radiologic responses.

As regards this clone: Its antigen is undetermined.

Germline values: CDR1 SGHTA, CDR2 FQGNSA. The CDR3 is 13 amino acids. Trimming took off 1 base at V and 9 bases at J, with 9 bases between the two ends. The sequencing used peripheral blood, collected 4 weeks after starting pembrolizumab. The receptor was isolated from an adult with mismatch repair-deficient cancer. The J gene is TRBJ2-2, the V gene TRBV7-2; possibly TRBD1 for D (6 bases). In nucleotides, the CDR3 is TGTGCCAGCAGCTTAGAGGGGGACCGGGAGCTGTTTTTT. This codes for CASSLEGDRELFF.